These 29 T cell receptor beta chains were sequenced from one sample in a study of a mutant IDH1 vaccine in newly diagnosed glioma. Time point reported: week 23, last vaccination. The investigators gave 300 ug of mutant IDH1 20-mer peptide in each vaccine dose, together with topical imiquimod. These TCRs' antigens remain unknown. The method was immunoSEQ multiplex PCR; TCRdb's version includes in-frame clones alone and lacks a portion of them. This sample has 40,000 to 50,000 clones, with over 70% found just once. The sequences come from PBMCs, collected from a glioma patient whose treatment included an IDH1 peptide vaccine. These TCRs come from a woman aged 40-49 years with glioma. Some clones in this sample may be carry-over from other donors' samples.

The genes are TRBV5-6 and TRBJ1-4; possibly TRBD1 for D (6 bases). The V gene's germline CDR1 is SGHDT and CDR2 YYEEEE. This CDR3 spans 15 amino acids. V was cut by 6 bases and J by 10 bases, with 22 bases left in between. CDR3 amino acids: CASTLGGTRGGKLFF. The CDR3 DNA follows: TGTGCCAGCACCCTGGGTGGGACACGCGGGGGAAAACTGTTTTTT. The full variable domain, rest sourced from reference TRBV5-6 and TRBJ1-4, is DAGVTQSPTHLIKTRGQQVTLRCSPKSGHDTVSWYQQALGQGPQFIFQYYEEEERQRGNFPDRFSGHQFPNYSSELNVNALLLGDSALYLCASTLGGTRGGKLFFGSGTQLSVL.

The V call is TRBV7-2, the J call TRBJ2-3, with TRBD2 identical over 7 bases. This CDR3 contains 14 residues. Germline-derived CDR1 and CDR2 are SGHTA and FQGNSA. With V trimmed by 5 bases and J by 2 bases, 4 bases remained unmatched. The chain's CDR3 is CASSPGGTTDTQYF. In nucleotides, the CDR3 is TGTGCCAGCAGCCCGGGAGGAACCACAGATACGCAGTATTTT.

J is TRBJ1-4 and V is TRBV28; no reliable D call. This CDR3 is built from 11 residues. CDR1 and CDR2 from the germline V gene are MDHEN and SYDVKM. V dropped 3 bases and J dropped 12 bases, with 8 bases sitting between them. The CDR3 here is CASSFGMELFF. CDR3 in DNA: TGTGCCAGCAGTTTTGGGATGGAACTGTTTTTT.

The gene calls are TRBV6-6 and TRBJ2-7; D is unclear. V was trimmed by 6 bases and J by 5 bases, leaving 8 bases between them. Germline assignment: CDR1 MNHNY and CDR2 SVGAGI (reference sequence). The CDR3 covers 11 residues. CDR3 in amino acids: CASRAVDEQYF. In DNA form, the CDR3 reads TGTGCCAGCAGGGCCGTGGACGAGCAGTACTTC.

This clone was counted a single time. This rearrangement joins TRBV5-5 to TRBJ2-1, with D perhaps TRBD2 (6 bases). CDR3 length: 16 residues. CDR1 is SGHKS, CDR2 YYEKEE, per germline (reference sequence). V lost 7 bases and J 5 bases, leaving 22 bases between the germline ends. CDR3 loop: CASGGERPGVDNEQFF. In DNA, the CDR3 is TGTGCCAGCGGCGGGGAGAGACCGGGGGTCGACAATGAGCAGTTCTTC.

This chain joins TRBV4-2 and TRBJ2-1; 9 positions match TRBD2. CDR3 length: 15 residues. Trimming at V came to 4 bases and at J to 5 bases, leaving 6 bases not matched to a gene. From germline, CDR1 is LGHNA and CDR2 YNFKEQ. CDR3 nucleotides: TGTGCCAGCAGCCGTGAGACTAGCGGTAACAATGAGCAGTTCTTC. This encodes CASSRETSGNNEQFF.

This clone was observed a handful of times. The chain couples TRBV9 to TRBJ1-3; perhaps TRBD1 as D (5 bases). Trimming cost V 5 bases and J 4 bases, with 16 bases left between them. CDR1 SGDLS and CDR2 YYNGEE come from the germline V gene. The CDR3 runs to 15 residues. Here the CDR3 reads CASSPGGLGGNTIYF. Here the CDR3 DNA reads TGTGCCAGCAGTCCGGGGGGGTTAGGAGGAAACACCATATATTTT.

The chain joins TRBV3-2 to TRBJ1-6. TRBV3-2 is assigned pseudogene status. This CDR3 has 9 residues. The CDR3 protein is CAPSLPLHF. CDR3 DNA: TGTGCCCCTTCCTTACCCCTCCACTTT.

The rearrangement joins TRBV9 to TRBJ2-4; TRBD1 or TRBD2 may be the D gene (7 bases each). V shed 4 bases and J shed 3 bases, with 17 bases lying between them. The CDR3 spans 16 residues. Germline lookup yields CDR1 SGDLS and CDR2 YYNGEE. The CDR3 DNA sequence: TGTGCCAGCAGCCCCAGGGGGGGGCCAGGCAAAAACATTCAGTACTTC. It yields the protein CASSPRGGPGKNIQYF. The whole variable domain, filled in from reference TRBV9 and TRBJ2-4, reads DSGVTQTPKHLITATGQRVTLRCSPRSGDLSVYWYQQSLDQGLQFLIQYYNGEERAKGNILERFSAQQFPDLHSELNLSSLELGDSALYFCASSPRGGPGKNIQYFGAGTRLSVL.

The chain couples TRBV7-2 to TRBJ1-1; no firm D call. V gave up 5 bases and J gave up 1 base, with 8 bases separating them. CDR1 SGHTA and CDR2 FQGNSA come from the germline V gene. The CDR3 is 13 residues long. The CDR3 DNA is TGTGCCAGCAGCCCGGTTGGGAACACTGAAGCTTTCTTT. This gives the protein CASSPVGNTEAFF.

This chain joins TRBV18 and TRBJ1-1; possible D gene TRBD1, 5 bases. Per the germline V gene, CDR1 is KGHSH and CDR2 is LQKENI. There are 14 residues in the CDR3. V lost 5 bases, J lost 5 bases, and 15 bases lay in between. The CDR3 nucleotides read TGTGCCAGCTCATCAACGGGGGGATTAACTGAAGCTTTCTTT. It yields the protein CASSSTGGLTEAFF.

The chain combines TRBV1 with TRBJ1-5. TRBV1 is shown as a pseudogene. The length of the CDR3 is 15 residues. CDR3 region: CTSSQAGGRGQPQHF. CDR3 nucleotide sequence: TGCACCAGCAGCCAAGCGGGAGGGAGGGGACAGCCCCAGCATTTT.

The chain employs TRBV7-2 and TRBJ2-2; D may be TRBD2 (6 bases). The germline V gene has CDR1 SGHTA and CDR2 FQGNSA. The germline V and J ends were trimmed by 1 base and 3 bases, with 12 bases remaining between them. This CDR3 comprises 16 residues. CDR3 DNA sequence: TGTGCCAGCAGCTTAGGACGGGAGTTGTACACCGGGGAGCTGTTTTTT. Protein: CASSLGRELYTGELFF.

The V and J genes are TRBV5-6 and TRBJ1-1, with D tentatively TRBD1 (5 bases). This CDR3 contains 17 residues. From germline, CDR1 is SGHDT and CDR2 YYEEEE. V lost 1 base and J lost 0, with 16 bases in between. The DNA of the CDR3 is TGTGCCAGCAGCTTGATGGCGGGGGGGGAATTGAACACTGAAGCTTTCTTT. Its protein is CASSLMAGGELNTEAFF. Using reference TRBV5-6 and TRBJ1-1 for the parts outside the CDR3, the full variable domain is DAGVTQSPTHLIKTRGQQVTLRCSPKSGHDTVSWYQQALGQGPQFIFQYYEEEERQRGNFPDRFSGHQFPNYSSELNVNALLLGDSALYLCASSLMAGGELNTEAFFGQGTRLTVV.

V gene TRBV19 combines with J gene TRBJ2-2; 9 bases are a match to TRBD1. The CDR3 is 16 residues long. Unmatched junction bases numbered 5, after V lost 3 bases and J lost 3 bases. From germline, CDR1 is LNHDA and CDR2 SQIVND (reference sequence). The CDR3, as DNA: TGTGCCAGTAGTATGGACAGGGGAGGGTACACCGGGGAGCTGTTTTTT. It is translated as CASSMDRGGYTGELFF.

By share, this clone ranks as medium-sized (0.01 to 0.1%). The chain carries TRBV2 and TRBJ1-2, with a weak D call TRBD1 (5 bases). The germline gives CDR1 SNHLY, CDR2 FYNNEI. V was trimmed by 7 bases and J by 4 bases, leaving 13 bases between them. The CDR3 covers 13 residues. The CDR3 here is CASNRDAGYGYTF. The CDR3 nucleotides read TGTGCCAGCAACCGGGACGCAGGCTATGGCTACACCTTC.

There are a few counts of this clone. The rearrangement links TRBV20-1 to TRBJ1-4; D gene ambiguous. Germline V lookup: CDR1 DFQATT, CDR2 SNEGSKA (reference sequence). The CDR3 totals 11 residues. Trimming removed 6 bases at V and 4 bases at J, with 6 bases between. The CDR3 reads CSALHNEKLFF. CDR3 bases: TGCAGTGCCCTCCATAATGAAAAACTGTTTTTT.

The rearrangement uses TRBV29-1 and TRBJ1-2; D is ambiguous. Germline V gene data show CDR1 as SQVTM and CDR2 as ANQGSEA. The V gene lost 4 bases and the J gene lost 8 bases, with 17 bases spanning the gap. The CDR3 covers 13 residues. The CDR3 loop reads CSVGGWSERGYTF. As DNA, the CDR3 is TGCAGCGTTGGAGGATGGTCAGAGCGAGGCTACACCTTC.

This clone was detected once. The chain recombines TRBV9 with TRBJ2-1, with 8 bases that match TRBD2. CDR3 length: 16 residues. Looked up from germline, CDR1 is SGDLS and CDR2 is YYNGEE. V was pared by 0 bases and J by 3 bases, with 5 bases of the junction left unmatched. The CDR3 DNA reads as TGTGCCAGCAGCGTAGGTGATAGCGGGATCTACAATGAGCAGTTCTTC. This codes for CASSVGDSGIYNEQFF.

This clone showed up just a few times. The chain links TRBV4-2 to TRBJ1-1; D is perhaps TRBD1 (5 bases). Germline-derived CDR1 and CDR2 are LGHNA and YNFKEQ. This CDR3 is 14 amino acids long. Trimming stripped 1 base from V and 4 bases from J, with 10 bases between. Here the CDR3 reads CASSQVSGVTEAFF. The CDR3 DNA sequence: TGTGCCAGCAGCCAAGTCTCGGGGGTCACTGAAGCTTTCTTT.

The rearrangement links TRBV7-3 to TRBJ2-3; D possibly matches TRBD1 or TRBD2 (5 bases each). CDR3 length equals 13 residues. The V end was cut by 4 bases, the J end by 8 bases, with 13 bases between. Looked up from germline, CDR1 is SGHTA and CDR2 is FQGTGA. In DNA form, the CDR3 reads TGTGCCAGCAGCTCCTCCCAGAGGGGTACGCAGTATTTT. Its translation: CASSSSQRGTQYF.

The rearrangement joins TRBV7-2 to TRBJ2-7, with D unresolved. V gave up 2 bases and J gave up 3 bases, with 8 bases separating them. This CDR3 is built from 13 residues. The germline V gene has CDR1 SGHTA and CDR2 FQGNSA. The CDR3 region has the DNA TGTGCCAGCAGCTTACGCTACTTCTACGAGCAGTACTTC. Encoded protein: CASSLRYFYEQYF.

The chain joins TRBV9 to TRBJ2-5, with TRBD2 as a possible D gene (6 bases). Trimming left V 3 bases short and J 5 bases short, with 17 bases between. The CDR3 loop spans 15 amino acids. Germline CDR1 SGDLS, CDR2 YYNGEE. The chain's CDR3 is CASSAYSGPLETQYF. For the CDR3, the DNA is TGTGCCAGCAGCGCCTATAGCGGCCCCCTTGAGACCCAGTACTTC.

J is TRBJ1-3 and V is TRBV6-1; the D is unclear. The CDR3 is made up of 14 amino acids. V was pared by 5 bases and J by 0 bases, with 8 bases between. Germline loops: CDR1 MNHNS, CDR2 SASEGT. CDR3 bases: TGTGCCAGCAGTAGACAAGCCTCTGGAAACACCATATATTTT. Translated, it gives CASSRQASGNTIYF.

This clone was counted a few times. The junction shows a germline mismatch at one end, possibly a read error. The chain has TRBV29-1 and TRBJ1-5, with no clear D. The CDR3 length is 13 residues. Germline lookup yields CDR1 SQVTM and CDR2 ANQGSEA. This chain's CDR3 is CSVVSRSGQTQHF. The CDR3 DNA sequence: TGCAGCGTTGTGTCACGATCGGGTCAGACCCAGCATTTT.

The chain couples TRBV7-6 to TRBJ1-5, with 8 bases identical to TRBD1. The junction had 5 bases not matched to a gene; V was cut back by 3 bases and J by 4 bases. The CDR3 spans 15 residues. Germline V lookup: CDR1 SGHVS, CDR2 FNYEAQ. CDR3 sequence (DNA): TGTGCCAGCAGCTTGAGGACAGGGATTAATCAGCCCCAGCATTTT. Its protein product is CASSLRTGINQPQHF.

Relative to its sample, this clone is medium-sized. The gene calls are TRBV27 and TRBJ2-3, with 9 nucleotides matching TRBD2. Germline CDR1 reads MNHEY; CDR2 reads SMNVEV (reference sequence). The CDR3 sequence is 17 residues long. The J segment lost 5 bases and the V segment lost 5 bases, leaving 14 bases of the junction unmatched. CDR3 residues: CASSVFLGRGGRDTQYF. As DNA, the CDR3 is TGTGCCAGCAGTGTGTTTTTAGGGCGGGGGGGCCGAGATACGCAGTATTTT.

The genes are TRBV5-1 and TRBJ1-1; D uncertain. The CDR3 runs 15 residues. Trimming took 4 bases from V and 0 from J, leaving 13 bases between them. Germline V lookup: CDR1 SGHRS, CDR2 YFSETQ. The CDR3 sequence: CASSRSRSMNTEAFF. The DNA for the CDR3 is TGCGCCAGCAGCCGGTCCCGAAGCATGAACACTGAAGCTTTCTTT.

In DNA, the CDR3 is TGTGCCAGCAGCTTAGCATGGGGAAACACTGAAGCTTTCTTT. Its protein product is CASSLAWGNTEAFF. The rearrangement links TRBV7-6 to TRBJ1-1, with D hard to call. V lost 0 bases, J lost 2 bases, and 7 bases lay in between. The CDR3 totals 14 residues. Germline CDR1 SGHVS, CDR2 FNYEAQ.